This T cell receptor (beta chain) was found in a study of identical twins. This CDR3 comprises 13 residues. The trim removed 3 bases at V and 5 bases at J, leaving 6 bases unmatched. The germline V gene has CDR1 DFQATT and CDR2 SNEGSKA (reference sequence). TCRdb reprocessed the 5' RACE reads via MiXCR and lists one record per CDR3 protein. This table holds 400,000 to 600,000 distinct CDR3 sequences, more than 20% found once. These same data were also listed under a study on yellow fever vaccine responses in identical twins.

This receptor was obtained from a woman under 30 in good health. Source material: CD4+ T cells sorted from blood. This chain connects TRBV20-1 to TRBJ2-5, with 7 bases identical to TRBD2. CDR3 DNA: TGCAGTGCTAGTACGGGAGGATGGGAGACCCAGTACTTC. The encoded protein is CSASTGGWETQYF.